The 15 T cell receptor beta chains below all came from one sample that was sequenced in a study of OX40 agonist ivuxolimab in advanced cancers. Assay: immunoSEQ multiplex PCR; the TCRdb copy retains only in-frame clones and omits some. This sample has approximately 94,000 clones, with about 88% found just once. The sample in question was CD4+ or CD8+ T cells sorted from blood, obtained in a trial of the OX40 agonist ivuxolimab. The receptors were sampled from an adult with an advanced solid tumor such as melanoma, head and neck, liver or kidney cancer.

Only one count was recorded for this clone. The gene calls are TRBV30 and TRBJ2-2; 8 nucleotides match TRBD2. This CDR3 comprises 17 residues. Trimming cost V 1 base and J 3 bases; bases outside gene matches: 10. Germline CDR1 and CDR2: GTSNPN and SVGIG (reference sequence). CDR3 nucleotide sequence: TGTGCCTGGAGTGCCGTTTCCGGGAGGGTTCACACCGGGGAGCTGTTTTTT. Translated: CAWSAVSGRVHTGELFF.

As for this clone: In the same sample, other DNA sequences code for this CDR3. This sequence joins TRBV28 and TRBJ1-4; D gene unclear. The CDR3 length is 12 residues. V lost 1 base to trimming and J lost 7 bases, with 4 bases between them. From germline, CDR1 is MDHEN and CDR2 SYDVKM. The CDR3 protein is CASSLLGEKLFF. The CDR3 bases are TGTGCCAGCAGTTTATTAGGTGAAAAACTGTTTTTT.

This chain links TRBV28 with TRBJ2-3, with D possibly matching TRBD2 (5 bases). V was clipped by 3 bases and J by 7 bases, with 8 bases between them. CDR1 is MDHEN, CDR2 SYDVKM, per germline. The CDR3 spans 12 residues. The CDR3 DNA reads as TGTGCCAGCAGTTTTCGGAGGAATACGCAGTATTTT. Its protein is CASSFRRNTQYF.

This chain joins TRBV9 and TRBJ2-5; no clear D. V was clipped by 0 bases and J by 2 bases, with 11 bases between them. This CDR3 is built from 15 residues. Germline CDR1 reads SGDLS; CDR2 reads YYNGEE. CDR3 sequence: CASSVGAFGQETQYF. The CDR3 nucleotides read TGTGCCAGCAGCGTAGGGGCATTCGGGCAAGAGACCCAGTACTTC. The entire variable domain, with the rest obtained from reference TRBV9 and TRBJ2-5, is as follows: DSGVTQTPKHLITATGQRVTLRCSPRSGDLSVYWYQQSLDQGLQFLIQYYNGEERAKGNILERFSAQQFPDLHSELNLSSLELGDSALYFCASSVGAFGQETQYFGPGTRLLVL.

This chain joins TRBV5-1 and TRBJ2-2, with 9 bases identical to TRBD2. Germline V gene sequence: CDR1 SGHRS, CDR2 YFSETQ. The CDR3 runs 14 residues. The trim removed 4 bases at V and 9 bases at J, leaving 7 bases unmatched. The CDR3, as DNA: TGCGCCAGCAGCCTCGGGACTAGCCTACGGGAGCTGTTTTTT. This gives the protein CASSLGTSLRELFF.

The J gene is TRBJ1-2, the V gene TRBV2, with D unclear. Trimming removed 7 bases from V and 3 bases from J, with 15 bases in between. CDR1 SNHLY and CDR2 FYNNEI come from the germline V gene. CDR3 length: 14 residues. This chain's CDR3 is CASTRTGVDYGYTF. The CDR3 DNA sequence: TGTGCCAGCACCCGGACCGGAGTAGACTATGGCTACACCTTC.

The chain links TRBV6-6 to TRBJ2-7; 7 bases align to TRBD1. There are 15 residues in the CDR3. After removal of 1 base from V and 5 bases from J, the junction contained 8 bases not matched to a gene. Germline CDR1 reads MNHNY; CDR2 reads SVGAGI (reference sequence). The CDR3, as DNA: TGTGCCAGCAGTTACTTACGACAGGGCCGGGACGAGCAGTACTTC. This encodes CASSYLRQGRDEQYF.

The chain has TRBV29-1 and TRBJ1-2; 10 nucleotides align to TRBD1. CDR3 length: 13 residues. The trim removed 7 bases at V and 4 bases at J, leaving 6 bases unmatched. Germline values: CDR1 SQVTM, CDR2 ANQGSEA. Written as DNA, the CDR3 is TGCAGCGCGACAGGGGGCGAGGTCTATGGCTACACCTTC. Translation: CSATGGEVYGYTF. The full variable domain, completed using reference TRBV29-1 and TRBJ1-2, is SAVISQKPSRDICQRGTSLTIQCQVDSQVTMMFWYRQQPGQSLTLIATANQGSEATYESGFVIDKFPISRPNLTFSTLTVSNMSPEDSSIYLCSATGGEVYGYTFGSGTRLTVV.

The chain recombines TRBV12-5 with TRBJ2-3; D possibly corresponds to TRBD2 (6 bases). Trimming took 6 bases from V and 0 from J, leaving 10 bases between them. The CDR3 loop spans 14 amino acids. From germline, CDR1 is LGHNT and CDR2 FRNRAP. The CDR3 sequence is CASGPGTSTDTQYF. Written as DNA, the CDR3 is TGTGCTAGTGGCCCCGGGACTAGCACAGATACGCAGTATTTT. The full variable domain, its missing parts supplied by reference TRBV12-5 and TRBJ2-3, is DARVTQTPRHKVTEMGQEVTMRCQPILGHNTVFWYRQTMMQGLELLAYFRNRAPLDDSGMPKDRFSAEMPDATLATLKIQPSEPRDSAVYFCASGPGTSTDTQYFGPGTRLTVL.

The chain has TRBV5-4 and TRBJ1-2; 8 bases match TRBD1. There are 16 residues in the CDR3. Germline CDR1 reads SGHNT; CDR2 reads YYREEE (reference sequence). V was pared by 5 bases and J by 6 bases, with 15 bases of the junction left unmatched. CDR3: CASSSGQGRVGNGYTF. The CDR3 DNA sequence: TGTGCCAGCAGTAGTGGACAGGGAAGGGTCGGAAATGGCTACACCTTC. Variable domain in full (rest from reference TRBV5-4 and TRBJ1-2): ETGVTQSPTHLIKTRGQQVTLRCSSQSGHNTVSWYQQALGQGPQFIFQYYREEENGRGNFPPRFSGLQFPNYSSELNVNALELDDSALYLCASSSGQGRVGNGYTFGSGTRLTVV.

The chain uses TRBV30 and TRBJ2-7, with D unclear. CDR1 and CDR2 from the germline V gene are GTSNPN and SVGIG (reference sequence). This CDR3 has 11 residues. V was pared by 1 base and J by 2 bases, with 3 bases between. CDR3 loop: CAWSDAYEQYF. CDR3 in DNA: TGTGCCTGGAGTGACGCCTACGAGCAGTACTTC.

The rearrangement uses TRBV5-1 and TRBJ1-1, with D perhaps TRBD1 (5 bases). Trimming removed 6 bases at V and 3 bases at J, with 6 bases between. CDR3 length equals 11 residues. Per the germline V gene, CDR1 is SGHRS and CDR2 is YFSETQ. CDR3 loop: CASKGHTEAFF. In DNA form, the CDR3 reads TGCGCCAGCAAGGGACACACTGAAGCTTTCTTT.

The genes are TRBV29-1 and TRBJ2-3; D is unresolved. Germline V gene sequence: CDR1 SQVTM, CDR2 ANQGSEA. The CDR3 has 14 residues. The ends were cut back, 1 base at V and 0 bases at J, with 8 bases in the middle. CDR3 sequence reads: CSVEGLISTDTQYF. As DNA, the CDR3 is TGCAGCGTTGAAGGACTGATTAGCACAGATACGCAGTATTTT.

The chain combines TRBV6-5 with TRBJ1-1; possible D gene TRBD1, 6 bases. Per germline, CDR1 MNHEY and CDR2 SVGAGI. V was clipped by 6 bases and J by 1 base, with 9 bases between them. The CDR3 extends over 13 amino acids. The CDR3: CASRGGGNTEAFF. The CDR3, as DNA: TGTGCCAGCAGGGGGGGCGGGAACACTGAAGCTTTCTTT.

The genes are TRBV19 and TRBJ2-7; maybe TRBD2 (6 bases). This CDR3 is built from 13 residues. CDR1 LNHDA and CDR2 SQIVND come from the germline V gene (reference sequence). V shed 4 bases and J shed 3 bases, with 10 bases lying between them. CDR3: CASSSQGLYEQYF. DNA for the CDR3: TGTGCCAGTAGTAGTCAGGGACTCTACGAGCAGTACTTC.